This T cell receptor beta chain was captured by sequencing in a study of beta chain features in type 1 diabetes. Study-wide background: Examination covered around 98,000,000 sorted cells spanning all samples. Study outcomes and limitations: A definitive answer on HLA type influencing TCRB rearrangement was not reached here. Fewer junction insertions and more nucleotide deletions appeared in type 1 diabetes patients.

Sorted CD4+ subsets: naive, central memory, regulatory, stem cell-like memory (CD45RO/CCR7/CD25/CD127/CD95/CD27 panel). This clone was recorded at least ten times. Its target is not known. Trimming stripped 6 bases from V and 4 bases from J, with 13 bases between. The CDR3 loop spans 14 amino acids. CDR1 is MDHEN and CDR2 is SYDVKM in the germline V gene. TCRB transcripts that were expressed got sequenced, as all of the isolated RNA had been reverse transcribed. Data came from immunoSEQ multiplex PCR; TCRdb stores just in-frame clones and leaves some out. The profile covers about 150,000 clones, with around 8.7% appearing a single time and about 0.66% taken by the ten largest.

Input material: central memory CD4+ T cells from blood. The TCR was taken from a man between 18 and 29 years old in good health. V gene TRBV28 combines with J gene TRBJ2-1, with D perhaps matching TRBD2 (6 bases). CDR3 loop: CASREGPGYNEQFF. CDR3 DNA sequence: TGTGCCAGCAGGGAGGGCCCGGGATACAATGAGCAGTTCTTC.